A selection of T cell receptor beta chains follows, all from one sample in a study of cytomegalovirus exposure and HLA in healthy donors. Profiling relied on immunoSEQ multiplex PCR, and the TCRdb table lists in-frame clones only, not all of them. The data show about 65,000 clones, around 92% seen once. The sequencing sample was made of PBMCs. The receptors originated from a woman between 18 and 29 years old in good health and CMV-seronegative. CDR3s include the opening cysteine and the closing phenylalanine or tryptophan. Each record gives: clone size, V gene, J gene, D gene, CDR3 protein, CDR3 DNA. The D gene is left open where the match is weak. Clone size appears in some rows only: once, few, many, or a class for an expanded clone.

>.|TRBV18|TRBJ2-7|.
CASSPLGYEQYF
TGTGCCAGCTCACCCCTCGGGTACGAGCAGTACTTC
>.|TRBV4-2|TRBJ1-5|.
CASSQDVGARQPQHF
TGTGCCAGCAGCCAAGATGTGGGCGCCAGGCAGCCCCAGCATTTT
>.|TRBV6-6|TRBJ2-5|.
CASSIWDSYQETQYF
TGTGCCAGCAGTATATGGGACTCATACCAAGAGACCCAGTACTTC
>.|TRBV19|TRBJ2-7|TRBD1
CASSIGQGTDEQYF
TGTGCCAGTAGTATAGGACAGGGGACGGACGAGCAGTACTTC
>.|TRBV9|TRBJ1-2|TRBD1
CASSGGLPGGVYGYTF
TGTGCCAGCAGCGGAGGGCTCCCAGGGGGAGTTTATGGCTACACCTTC
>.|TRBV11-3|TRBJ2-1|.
CASSFLNEQFF
TGTGCCAGCAGCTTCCTCAATGAGCAGTTCTTC
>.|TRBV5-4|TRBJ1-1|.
CASSSGGAGGATEAFF
TGTGCCAGCAGCTCCGGTGGGGCAGGTGGGGCCACTGAAGCTTTCTTT
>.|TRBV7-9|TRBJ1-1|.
CASSPTNAGEAFF
TGTGCCAGCAGCCCTACGAACGCAGGGGAAGCTTTCTTT
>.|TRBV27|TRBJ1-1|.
CASTPLAGNTEAFF
TGTGCCAGCACCCCTCTTGCGGGGAACACTGAAGCTTTCTTT
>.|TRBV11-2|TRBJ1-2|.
CASSFGQPYGYTF
TGTGCCAGCAGCTTCGGACAGCCCTATGGCTACACCTTC
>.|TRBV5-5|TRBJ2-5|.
CASSKQHTQETQYF
TGTGCCAGCAGCAAACAACACACCCAAGAGACCCAGTACTTC
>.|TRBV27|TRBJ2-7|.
CASSSRLELAREQYF
TGTGCCAGCAGTTCCCGACTAGAATTAGCGCGCGAGCAGTACTTC
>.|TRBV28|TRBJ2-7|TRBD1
CASSFLDRAYEQYF
TGTGCCAGCAGTTTCCTAGACAGGGCCTACGAGCAGTACTTC
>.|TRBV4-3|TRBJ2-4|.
CASSPELEKNIQYF
TGCGCCAGCTCCCCCGAACTGGAGAAAAACATTCAGTACTTC
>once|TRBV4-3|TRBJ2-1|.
CASSRGNEQFF
TGCGCCAGCAGCCGCGGGAATGAGCAGTTCTTC
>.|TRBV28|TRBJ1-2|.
CASSVRRANYGYTF
TGTGCCAGCAGTGTTCGGAGAGCTAACTATGGCTACACCTTC
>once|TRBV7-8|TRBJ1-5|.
CASSSQTGSNQPQHF
TGTGCCAGCAGCTCGCAGACAGGTAGCAATCAGCCCCAGCATTTT
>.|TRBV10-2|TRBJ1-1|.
CASSGSLVQTLREAFF
TGCGCCAGCAGTGGATCCCTTGTACAGACCCTTCGCGAAGCTTTCTTT